This paragraph reports one T cell receptor beta chain. Its specific antigen is unknown. No quality values exist for individual bases; no much larger clone is one base distant. Library generation was performed with the immunoSEQ multiplex PCR assay. TCRdb obtained this table from immuneACCESS and retained in-frame rearrangements with V and J assigned. These tables miss some clones; where compared with another copy, unresolved V genes account for less than half of the shortfall, and the remainder is unexplained. This sample lists around 25,000 clones; around nine tenths were detected once. The ten largest clones capture roughly 8.3% of the sample. Its CDR3 holds 16 amino acids, cysteine through phenylalanine. Only the CDR3 part of the read is kept: 48 bases, read in frame from the first base. CDR1 SGDLS and CDR2 YYNGEE were looked up in the germline V gene. Germline trimming amounts to 0 bases on V and 6 bases on J, with 7 as the count of junction bases outside the gene matches.

These data are taken from a study of T cell changes during pregnancy in multiple sclerosis (dated by TCRdb to about 2019). Study-wide context: Changes in the T cell repertoire over the course of pregnancy were examined in this study in women with multiple sclerosis.

Sequences were derived from CD8+ T cells from peripheral blood mononuclear cells, sampled in the second trimester of pregnancy. Recombination joined TRBV9 with TRBJ2-3; 10 middle bases align to TRBD2. The sequence came from a female donor with multiple sclerosis, enrolled in a pregnancy study. The CDR3 protein sequence reads: CASSVEGRSGGDTQYF. The bases are TGTGCCAGCAGCGTAGAGGGTCGTAGCGGGGGGGATACGCAGTATTTT.